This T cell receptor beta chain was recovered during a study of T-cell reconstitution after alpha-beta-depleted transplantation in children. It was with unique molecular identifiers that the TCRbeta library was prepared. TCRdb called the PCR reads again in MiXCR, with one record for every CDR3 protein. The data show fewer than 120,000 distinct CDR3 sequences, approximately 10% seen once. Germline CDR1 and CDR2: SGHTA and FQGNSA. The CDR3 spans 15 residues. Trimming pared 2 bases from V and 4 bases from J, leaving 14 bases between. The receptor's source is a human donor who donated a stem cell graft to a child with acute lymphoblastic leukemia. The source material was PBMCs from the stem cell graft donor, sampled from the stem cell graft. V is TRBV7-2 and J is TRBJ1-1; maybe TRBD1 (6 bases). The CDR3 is CASSLTQGRGTEAFF. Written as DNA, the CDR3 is TGTGCCAGCAGCTTAACGCAGGGGAGAGGCACTGAAGCTTTCTTT.